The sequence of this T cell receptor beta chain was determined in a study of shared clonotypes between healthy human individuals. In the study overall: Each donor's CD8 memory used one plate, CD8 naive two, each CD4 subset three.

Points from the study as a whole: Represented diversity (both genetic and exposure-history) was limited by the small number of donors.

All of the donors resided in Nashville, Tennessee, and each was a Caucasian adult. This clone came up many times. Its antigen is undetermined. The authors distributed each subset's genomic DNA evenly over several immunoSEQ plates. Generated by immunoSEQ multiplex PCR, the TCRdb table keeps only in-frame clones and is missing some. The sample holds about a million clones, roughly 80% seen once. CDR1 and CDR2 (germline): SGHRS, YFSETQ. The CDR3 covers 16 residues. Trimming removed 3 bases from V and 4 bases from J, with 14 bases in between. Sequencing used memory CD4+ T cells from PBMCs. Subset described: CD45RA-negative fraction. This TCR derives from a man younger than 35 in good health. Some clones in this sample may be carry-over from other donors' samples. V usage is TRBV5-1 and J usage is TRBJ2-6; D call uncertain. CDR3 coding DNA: TGCGCCAGCAGCTCCCGGGTGGGATCGGGGGCCAACGTCCTGACTTTC. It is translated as CASSSRVGSGANVLTF.